This T cell receptor (beta chain) was obtained from a study of cytomegalovirus exposure and HLA in healthy donors. Whole-study results and caveats: Evidence from a later analysis indicated that most CMV-associated TCR beta chains looked HLA-restricted. A later analysis reported that several of the most significant clusters appeared to be linked to common viral pathogens, among them Epstein-Barr virus.

The CDR3 extends over 15 amino acids. Trimming took off 0 bases at V and 1 base at J, with 11 bases between the two ends. Germline V gene data show CDR1 as SGDLS and CDR2 as YYNGEE. With regard to this clone: The antigen remains undetermined.

Primers included in the PCR were 60 Vbeta and 13 Jbeta primers. The data were produced by immunoSEQ multiplex PCR, yet TCRdb's version contains in-frame clones alone and is incomplete. The sample includes 120,000 or so clones, 70% to 85% of them seen just once. The sample comprised PBMCs. This clonotype was sampled from a man in his late teens or twenties in good health and CMV-seronegative. J is TRBJ2-7 and V is TRBV9; the D gene is possibly TRBD1 (6 bases). CDR3 in DNA: TGTGCCAGCAGCGTAGGGGGGCCCTATTCCTACGAGCAGTACTTC. Translating gives CASSVGGPYSYEQYF.